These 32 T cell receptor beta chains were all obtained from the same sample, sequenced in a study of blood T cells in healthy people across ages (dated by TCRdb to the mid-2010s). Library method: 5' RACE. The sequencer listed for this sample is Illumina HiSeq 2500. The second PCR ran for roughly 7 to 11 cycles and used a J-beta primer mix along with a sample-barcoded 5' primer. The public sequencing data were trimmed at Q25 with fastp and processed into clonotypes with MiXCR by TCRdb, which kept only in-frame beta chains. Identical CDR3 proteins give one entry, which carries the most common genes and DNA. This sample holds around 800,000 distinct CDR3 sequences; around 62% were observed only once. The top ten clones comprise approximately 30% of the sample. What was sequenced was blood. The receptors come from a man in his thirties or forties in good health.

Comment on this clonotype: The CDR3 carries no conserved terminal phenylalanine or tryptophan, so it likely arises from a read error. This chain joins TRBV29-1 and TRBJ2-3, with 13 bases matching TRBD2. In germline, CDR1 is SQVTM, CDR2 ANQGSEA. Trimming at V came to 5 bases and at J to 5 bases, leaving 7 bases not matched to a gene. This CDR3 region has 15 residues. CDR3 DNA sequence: TGCAGCGTTTCGACTAGCGGGGGGCTTGGAGATACGCAGTATCTT. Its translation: CSVSTSGGLGDTQYL.

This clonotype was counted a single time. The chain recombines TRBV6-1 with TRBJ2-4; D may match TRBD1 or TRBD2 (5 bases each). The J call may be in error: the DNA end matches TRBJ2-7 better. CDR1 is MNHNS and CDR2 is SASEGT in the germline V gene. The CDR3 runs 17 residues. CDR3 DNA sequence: TGTGCCAGCAGCCTTACCCGGGACCCCGGGGTCCCCTACGAGCAGTACTTC. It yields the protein CASSLTRDPGVPYEQYF.

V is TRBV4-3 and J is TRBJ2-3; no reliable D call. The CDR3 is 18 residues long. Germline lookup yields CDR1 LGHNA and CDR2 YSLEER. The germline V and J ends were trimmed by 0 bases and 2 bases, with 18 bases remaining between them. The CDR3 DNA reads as TGCGCCAGCAGCCAAGATCGTACTTCCCCTTCTTTCACAGATACGCAGTATTTT. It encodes CASSQDRTSPSFTDTQYF.

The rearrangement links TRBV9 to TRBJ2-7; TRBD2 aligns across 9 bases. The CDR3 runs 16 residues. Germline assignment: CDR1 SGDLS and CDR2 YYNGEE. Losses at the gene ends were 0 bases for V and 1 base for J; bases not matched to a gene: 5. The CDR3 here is CASSVVASGGSYEQYF. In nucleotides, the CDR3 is TGTGCCAGCAGCGTAGTTGCAAGCGGGGGGTCCTACGAGCAGTACTTC.

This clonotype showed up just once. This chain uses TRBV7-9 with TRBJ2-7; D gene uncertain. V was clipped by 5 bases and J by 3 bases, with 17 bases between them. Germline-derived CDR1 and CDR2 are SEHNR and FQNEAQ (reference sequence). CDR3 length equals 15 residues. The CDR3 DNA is TGTGCCAGCAGCCTAGAGGAGCGAAAAGGCTACGAGCAGTACTTC. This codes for CASSLEERKGYEQYF.

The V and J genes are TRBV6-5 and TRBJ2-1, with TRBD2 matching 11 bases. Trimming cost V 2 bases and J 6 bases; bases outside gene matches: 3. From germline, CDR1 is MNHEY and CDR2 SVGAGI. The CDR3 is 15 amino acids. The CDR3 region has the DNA TGTGCCAGCAGTTACGCGGGACTAGCGGCCAATGAGCAGTTCTTC. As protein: CASSYAGLAANEQFF.

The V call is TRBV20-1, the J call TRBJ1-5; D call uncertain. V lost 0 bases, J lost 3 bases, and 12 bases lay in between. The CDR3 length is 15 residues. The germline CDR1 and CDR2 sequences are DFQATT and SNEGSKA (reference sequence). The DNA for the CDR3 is TGCAGTGCTAGAGATGCTCTCAGCCTCAATCAGCCCCAGCATTTT. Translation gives CSARDALSLNQPQHF.

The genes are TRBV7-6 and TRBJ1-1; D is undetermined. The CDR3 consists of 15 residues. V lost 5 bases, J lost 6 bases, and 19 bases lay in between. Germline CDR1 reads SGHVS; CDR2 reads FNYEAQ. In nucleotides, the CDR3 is TGTGCCAGCAGCCCCAACTCCCCTCAAGCCGCTGAAGCTTTCTTT. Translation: CASSPNSPQAAEAFF.

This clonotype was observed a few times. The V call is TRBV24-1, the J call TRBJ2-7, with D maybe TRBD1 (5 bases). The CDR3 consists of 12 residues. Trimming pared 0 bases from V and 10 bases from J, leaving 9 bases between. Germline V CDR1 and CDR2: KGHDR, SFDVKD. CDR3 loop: CATSDLSGCQYF. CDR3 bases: TGTGCCACCAGTGATTTGTCAGGGTGTCAGTACTTC.

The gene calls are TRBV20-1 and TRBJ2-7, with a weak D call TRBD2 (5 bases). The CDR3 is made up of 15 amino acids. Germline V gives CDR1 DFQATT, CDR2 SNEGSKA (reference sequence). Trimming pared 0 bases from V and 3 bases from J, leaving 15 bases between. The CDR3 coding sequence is TGCAGTGCTAGAGATGAGGACGGTGGACTCTACGAGCAGTACTTC. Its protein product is CSARDEDGGLYEQYF.

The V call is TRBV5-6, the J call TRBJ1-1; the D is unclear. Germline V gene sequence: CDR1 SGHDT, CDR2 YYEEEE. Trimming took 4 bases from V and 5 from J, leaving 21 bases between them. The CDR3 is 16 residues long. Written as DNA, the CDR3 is TGTGCCAGCAGCGACCCGACGGGCCCCCGGCAGACTGAAGCTTTCTTT. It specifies CASSDPTGPRQTEAFF.

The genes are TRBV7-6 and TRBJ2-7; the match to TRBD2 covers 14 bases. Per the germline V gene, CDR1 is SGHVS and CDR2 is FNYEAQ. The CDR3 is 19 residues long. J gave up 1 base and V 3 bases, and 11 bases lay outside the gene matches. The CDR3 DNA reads TGTGCCAGCAGCTTGCCGGGACTAGCGGGGGCCATTACGTCCTACGAGCAGTACTTC. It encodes CASSLPGLAGAITSYEQYF. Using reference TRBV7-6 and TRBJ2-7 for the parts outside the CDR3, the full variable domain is GAGVSQSPRYKVTKRGQDVALRCDPISGHVSLYWYRQALGQGPEFLTYFNYEAQQDKSGLPNDRFSAERPEGSISTLTIQRTEQRDSAMYRCASSLPGLAGAITSYEQYFGPGTRLTVT.

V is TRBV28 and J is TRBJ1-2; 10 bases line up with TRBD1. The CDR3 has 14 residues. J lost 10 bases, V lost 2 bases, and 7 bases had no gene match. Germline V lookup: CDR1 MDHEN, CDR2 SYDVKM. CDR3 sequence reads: CASSLGGDRGYYTF. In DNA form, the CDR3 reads TGTGCCAGCAGTTTAGGGGGGGACAGGGGTTACTACACCTTC.

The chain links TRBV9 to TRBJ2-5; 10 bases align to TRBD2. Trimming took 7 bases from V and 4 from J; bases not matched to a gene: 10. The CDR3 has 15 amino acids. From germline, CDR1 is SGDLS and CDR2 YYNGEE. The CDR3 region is CASGSAGGPGETQYF. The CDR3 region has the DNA TGTGCCAGCGGCTCAGCGGGGGGGCCAGGAGAGACCCAGTACTTC.

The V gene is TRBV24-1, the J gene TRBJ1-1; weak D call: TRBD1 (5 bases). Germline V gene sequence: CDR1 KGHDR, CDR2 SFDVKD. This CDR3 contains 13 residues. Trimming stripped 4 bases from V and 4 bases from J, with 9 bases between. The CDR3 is CATSDPGFTEAFF. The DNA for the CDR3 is TGTGCCACCAGTGACCCAGGGTTCACTGAAGCTTTCTTT.

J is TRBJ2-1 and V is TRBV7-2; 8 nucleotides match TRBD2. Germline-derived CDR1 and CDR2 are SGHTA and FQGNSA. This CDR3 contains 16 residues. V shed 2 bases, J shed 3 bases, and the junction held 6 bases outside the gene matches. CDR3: CASSLNGGGNYNEQFF. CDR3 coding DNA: TGTGCCAGCAGCTTAAACGGCGGGGGGAACTACAATGAGCAGTTCTTC.

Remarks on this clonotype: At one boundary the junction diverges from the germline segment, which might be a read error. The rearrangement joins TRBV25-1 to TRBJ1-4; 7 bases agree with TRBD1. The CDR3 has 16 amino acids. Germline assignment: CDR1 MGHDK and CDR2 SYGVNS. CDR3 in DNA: TGTGCCAGCAGTGAGAGAAGGGGGCGCGGGAATGAAGAACTGTTTTTT. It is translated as CASSERRGRGNEELFF.

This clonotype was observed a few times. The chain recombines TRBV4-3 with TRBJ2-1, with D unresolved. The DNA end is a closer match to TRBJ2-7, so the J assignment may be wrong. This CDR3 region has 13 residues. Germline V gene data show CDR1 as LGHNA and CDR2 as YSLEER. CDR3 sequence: CASSQFLAGEQYF. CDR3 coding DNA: TGCGCCAGCAGCCAATTTTTGGCCGGGGAGCAGTACTTC.

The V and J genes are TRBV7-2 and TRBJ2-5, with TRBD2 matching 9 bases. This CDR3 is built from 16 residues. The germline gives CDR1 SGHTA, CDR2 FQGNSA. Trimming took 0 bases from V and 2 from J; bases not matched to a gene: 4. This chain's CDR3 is CASSLASGGRQETQYF. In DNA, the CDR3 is TGTGCCAGCAGCTTAGCTAGCGGGGGACGTCAAGAGACCCAGTACTTC.

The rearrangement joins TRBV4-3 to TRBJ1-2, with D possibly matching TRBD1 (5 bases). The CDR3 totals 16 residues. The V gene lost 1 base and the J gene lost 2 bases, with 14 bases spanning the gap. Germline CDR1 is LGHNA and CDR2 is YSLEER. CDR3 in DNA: TGCGCCAGCAGCCAAGCGGGAACAGGCTTAAACTATGGCTACACCTTC. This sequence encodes CASSQAGTGLNYGYTF.

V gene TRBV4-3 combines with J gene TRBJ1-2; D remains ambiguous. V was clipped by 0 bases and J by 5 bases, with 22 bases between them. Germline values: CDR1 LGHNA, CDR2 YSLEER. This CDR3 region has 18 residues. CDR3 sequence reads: CASSQEVGSTEFRYGYTF. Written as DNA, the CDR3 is TGCGCCAGCAGCCAAGAAGTGGGCTCGACGGAGTTTAGATATGGCTACACCTTC.

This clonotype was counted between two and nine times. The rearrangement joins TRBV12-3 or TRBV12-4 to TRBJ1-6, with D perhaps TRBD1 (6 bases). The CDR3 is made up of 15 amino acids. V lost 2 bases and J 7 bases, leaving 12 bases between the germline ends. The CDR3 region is CASSLTTGKNSPLHF. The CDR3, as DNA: TGTGCCAGCAGTTTAACAACAGGGAAAAATTCACCCCTCCACTTT.

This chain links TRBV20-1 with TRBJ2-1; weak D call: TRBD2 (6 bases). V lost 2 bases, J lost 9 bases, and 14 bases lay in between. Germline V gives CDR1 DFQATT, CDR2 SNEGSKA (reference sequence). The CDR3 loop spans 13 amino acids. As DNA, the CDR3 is TGCAGTGCTAGAAGGGACTCCTTCAGTGAGCAGTTCTTC. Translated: CSARRDSFSEQFF.

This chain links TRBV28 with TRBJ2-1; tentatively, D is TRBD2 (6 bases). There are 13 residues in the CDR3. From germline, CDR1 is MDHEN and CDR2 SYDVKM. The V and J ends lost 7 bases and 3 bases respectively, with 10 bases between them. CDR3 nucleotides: TGTGCCAGCACAGGGACTTACTACAATGAGCAGTTCTTC. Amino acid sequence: CASTGTYYNEQFF.

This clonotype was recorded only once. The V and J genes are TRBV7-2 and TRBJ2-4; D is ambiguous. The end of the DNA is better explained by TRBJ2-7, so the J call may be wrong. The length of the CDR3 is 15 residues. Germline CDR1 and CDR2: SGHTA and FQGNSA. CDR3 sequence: CASSWGDDTSYEQYF. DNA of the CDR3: TGTGCCAGCAGCTGGGGTGACGATACGAGCTACGAGCAGTACTTC.

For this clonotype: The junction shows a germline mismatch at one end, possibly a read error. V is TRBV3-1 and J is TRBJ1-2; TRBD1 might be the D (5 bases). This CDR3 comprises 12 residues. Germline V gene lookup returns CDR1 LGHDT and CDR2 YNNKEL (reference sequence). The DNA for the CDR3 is TGTGCCAGCACCCAAGGGGCGTATGGCTACACCTTC. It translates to CASTQGAYGYTF. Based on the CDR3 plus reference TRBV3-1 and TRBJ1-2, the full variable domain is DTAVSQTPKYLVTQMGNDKSIKCEQNLGHDTMYWYKQDSKKFLKIMFSYNNKELIINETVPNRFSPKSPDKAHLNLHINSLELGDSAVYFCASTQGAYGYTFGSGTRLTVV.

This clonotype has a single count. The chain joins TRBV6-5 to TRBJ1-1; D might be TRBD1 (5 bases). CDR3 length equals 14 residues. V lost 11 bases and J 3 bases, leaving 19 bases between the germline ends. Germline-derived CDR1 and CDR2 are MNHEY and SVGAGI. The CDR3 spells CASRRGEGHTEAFF. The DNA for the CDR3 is TGTGCCTCCCGTCGGGGGGAAGGACACACTGAAGCTTTCTTT.

This CDR3 is CASSHGEREKLFF. The CDR3 bases are TGTGCCAGCAGCCACGGGGAACGTGAAAAACTGTTTTTT. V usage is TRBV14 and J usage is TRBJ1-4, with no clear D. V lost 3 bases, J lost 7 bases, and 9 bases lay in between. The germline CDR1 and CDR2 sequences are SGHDN and FVKESK. The CDR3 runs 13 residues.

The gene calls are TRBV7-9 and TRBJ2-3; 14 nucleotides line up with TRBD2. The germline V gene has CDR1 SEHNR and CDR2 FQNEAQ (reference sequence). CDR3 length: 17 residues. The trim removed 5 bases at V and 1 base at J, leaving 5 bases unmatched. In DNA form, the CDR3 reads TGTGCCAGCAGCCCCGGGACTAGCGGGGGTGGCACAGATACGCAGTATTTT. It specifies CASSPGTSGGGTDTQYF.

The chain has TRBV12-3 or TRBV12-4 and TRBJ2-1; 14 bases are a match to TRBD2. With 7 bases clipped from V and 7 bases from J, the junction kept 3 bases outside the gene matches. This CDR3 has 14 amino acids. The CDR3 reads CASKGLAGENEQFF. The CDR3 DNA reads TGTGCCAGCAAGGGACTAGCGGGGGAGAATGAGCAGTTCTTC.

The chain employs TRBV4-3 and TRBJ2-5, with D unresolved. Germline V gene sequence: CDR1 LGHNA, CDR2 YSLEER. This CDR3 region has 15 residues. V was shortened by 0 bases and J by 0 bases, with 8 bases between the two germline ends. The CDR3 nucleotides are TGCGCCAGCAGCCAAGATCTACCGTACCAAGAGACCCAGTACTTC. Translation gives CASSQDLPYQETQYF.

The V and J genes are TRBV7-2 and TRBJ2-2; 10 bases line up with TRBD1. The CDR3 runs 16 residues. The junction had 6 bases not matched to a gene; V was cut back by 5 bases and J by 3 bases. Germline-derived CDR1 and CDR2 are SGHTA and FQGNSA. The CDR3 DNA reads TGTGCCAGCAGCCAACGACAGGGGGCCGACACCGGGGAGCTGTTTTTT. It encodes CASSQRQGADTGELFF. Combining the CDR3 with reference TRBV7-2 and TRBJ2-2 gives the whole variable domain GAGVSQSPSNKVTEKGKDVELRCDPISGHTALYWYRQSLGQGLEFLIYFQGNSAPDKSGLPSDRFSAERTGGSVSTLTIQRTQQEDSAVYLCASSQRQGADTGELFFGEGSRLTVL.